The entry below describes one TCR beta chain. Its antigen is still unknown. This specimen comes from a study of shared clonotypes between healthy human individuals. Study conclusions and caveats: Among a handful of donors, approximately 5% of naive CD4 clonotypes were found in common. Lower generation probabilities were found for non-shared clonotypes than for those shared by all four donors.

The split of CD4+ cells yielded CD45RA+ naive and CD45RA-negative memory subsets. Genomic DNA from each subset was divided evenly over several immunoSEQ plates. Profiled with immunoSEQ multiplex PCR; TCRdb holds only in-frame clones, not every one. The sample has over a million clones, approximately 96% seen once. This sequence originates from a man aged 30 to 39 in good health. The sample comprised naive CD4+ T cells sorted from blood. Subset defined: CD45RA+ positively selected.

CDR3 sequence: CASSDPGQTYEQYF. The CDR3 nucleotides read TGCGCCAGCAGCGATCCGGGACAGACCTACGAGCAGTACTTC. The chain links TRBV5-1 to TRBJ2-7, with 7 positions matching TRBD1. V shed 4 bases and J 2 bases; nucleotides not matched to a gene: 6. Germline CDR1 reads SGHRS; CDR2 reads YFSETQ. There are 14 residues in the CDR3.